This T cell receptor (beta chain) was recovered during a study of vaccination and CD4 T cells after COVID-19 (dated by TCRdb to 2022 to 2024). At the level of the whole study: SARS-CoV-2 positivity had been established in the convalescent patients by nasal swab PCR, and mild disease was recorded in roughly 10 of these patients and severe disease in one. The convalescent cohort included six males and four females, with two Hispanic individuals, seven Caucasians, two Asians and one multiracial person. Participants got two doses of the Pfizer-BioNTech BNT162b2 vaccine (n=8) or two doses of the Moderna mRNA-1273 vaccine (n=2). Post-COVID blood samples from convalescent patients were collected a median of roughly 100 days after diagnosis, with a range of about 35 to 161 days. Post-vaccine blood samples were obtained a median of about 72 days after the second vaccine dose, with a range of roughly 14 to 241 days. The cultures were stimulated with overlapping spike peptide pools from SARS-CoV-2 and from the common cold coronaviruses HCoV-NL63, HCoV-OC43 and HCoV-229E. Control cultures received a CEFX viral epitope pool as the positive control, an HIV-1 Nef peptide pool as the negative control, or no peptide. In around nine COVID-19 convalescent patients and a few infection-naive healthy vaccine recipients, the spike-specific CD4+ TCR repertoire before mRNA vaccination was compared with the repertoire after mRNA vaccination. The paper as a whole reports these results and caveats: In convalescent patients, a median around 89% of post-vaccine SARS-CoV-2-reactive clones were detected only after vaccination, suggesting vaccine-specific priming. The median number of SARS-CoV-2-reactive clonotypes rose from under 25 after infection to 30 to 45 after vaccination, but the change was not significant. Nearly all vaccine-specific clones in convalescent patients (304 of 307) were mono-reactive for SARS-CoV-2 spike rather than cross-reactive with common cold coronaviruses. Only a relatively small number of convalescent patients were included in the study, and early timepoints following natural infection were not analyzed.

The treatment or condition label of this sample denotes: approximately 9-day PBMC culture with coronavirus spike peptide pools or control peptides (ViraFEST assay). The ViraFEST assay was used in the study, in which antigen-specific T cells were expanded with peptide pools and expanded clonotypes were subsequently identified by TCR sequencing. The convalescent patients' positive SARS-CoV-2 PCR tests were from March to December 2020, which was before the Alpha, Beta and Delta variants emerged in the United States. Each well held 1.5 million to 2.5 million PBMCs cultured with about 9.8 ug/ml peptide pools in IMDM containing approximately 5% human AB serum and roughly 10 IU/ml IL-2. Half of the culture medium was replaced with fresh IL-2-containing medium on days 3 and 7. After less than 12 days of culture, CD4+ T cells were isolated by negative selection using the EasySep CD4+ T cell isolation kit. PBMCs were separated from whole blood using Ficoll-Paque Plus gradient centrifugation and then either used fresh or cryopreserved at -140C. In general, triplicate wells were set up for every culture condition.

Libraries were built with PCR. TCR sequencing of DNA from cultured CD4+ T cells used the Oncomine TCR Beta short-read assay at the Johns Hopkins FTIC core. The QIAamp micro DNA kit was used to extract genomic DNA from the cultured CD4+ T cells. Oncomine TCR Beta libraries from cultured CD4+ T cells were pooled using unique dual indexes and sequenced on an Illumina iSeq 100. In the authors' own workflow: Non-productive sequences were removed, and CDR3s not starting with C, not ending with F or W, or shorter than 7 amino acids were discarded. Antigen-specific clonotypes were identified using the MANAFEST web application through comparison of peptide-stimulated wells with reference and other culture wells. Positive clones required FDR below 0.05, an odds ratio above 5, and productive frequency above 0.1% in at least two of three replicate wells. Cross-reactive clonotypes were defined as significantly expanded in both SARS-CoV-2 spike wells and at least one common cold coronavirus spike condition. Levenshtein distances (stringdist) and unrooted phylogenetic trees (ape) in R version 3.6.1 were used to assess CDR3 homology. The public sequencing data were trimmed at Q25 with fastp and processed into clonotypes with MiXCR by TCRdb, which kept only in-frame beta chains. Identical CDR3 protein sequences are pooled into one entry, listed with their most common genes and DNA. TCRdb, not the original authors, processed these V and J calls. The sample includes roughly 5,200 distinct CDR3 sequences, with over 20% observed a single time. Jointly, the top ten make up roughly a fifth of the sample.

As regards this clonotype: This clone's antigen is unknown. No base quality information exists; no much larger clone differs at one position.

The CDR3 starts with the cysteine, ends with the phenylalanine, and has 14 residues. CDR3 DNA only is kept here, 42 bases in frame from base 1. Compared with germline, V lacks 0 bases and J lacks 6 bases; bases without a gene match: 2. In the germline V gene, CDR1 corresponds to SGHRS and CDR2 to YFSETQ. Rearrangement joined TRBV5-1 to TRBJ2-2; 7 nucleotides in the junction match TRBD1. The specimen sequenced was CD4+ T cells from blood, cultured in vitro. This TCR was sampled from a human donor who had recovered from COVID-19. The nucleotide sequence is given as TGCGCCAGCAGCTTGGGACAGGGAGCCGGGGAGCTGTTTTTT. The resulting protein is CASSLGQGAGELFF.